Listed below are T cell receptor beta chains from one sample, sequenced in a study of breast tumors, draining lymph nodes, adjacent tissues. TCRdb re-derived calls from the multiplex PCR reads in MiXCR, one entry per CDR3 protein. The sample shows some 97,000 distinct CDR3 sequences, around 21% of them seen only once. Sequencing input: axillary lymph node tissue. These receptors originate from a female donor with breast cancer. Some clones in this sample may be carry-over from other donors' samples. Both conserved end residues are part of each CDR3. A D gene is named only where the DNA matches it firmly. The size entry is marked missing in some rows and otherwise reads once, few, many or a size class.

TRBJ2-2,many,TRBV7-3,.,CASSLGLAVGELFF
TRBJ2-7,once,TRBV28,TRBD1,CASSRGQGAYEQYF
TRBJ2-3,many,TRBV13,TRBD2,CASSTRSPGLAGVVDTQYF
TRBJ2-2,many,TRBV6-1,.,CATYLPNTGELFF
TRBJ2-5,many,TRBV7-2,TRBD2,CASSSGLAGGGETQYF
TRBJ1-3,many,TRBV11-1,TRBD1,CASSLGTGGSGNTIYF
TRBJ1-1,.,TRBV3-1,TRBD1,CASSQEWQGAAAFF
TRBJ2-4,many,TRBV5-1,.,CASSPEGGTPNIQYF
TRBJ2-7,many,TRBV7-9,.,CASSLGSGNYEQYF
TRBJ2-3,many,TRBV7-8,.,CASSLAAAGRDTQYF
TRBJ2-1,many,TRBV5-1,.,CASSFLIQGLQSYNEQFF
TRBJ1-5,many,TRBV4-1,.,CASSQLENSNQPQHF
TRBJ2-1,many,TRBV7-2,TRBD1,CASSLFSRGNEQFF
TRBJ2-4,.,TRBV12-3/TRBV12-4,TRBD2,CASSLSLAASKNIQYF
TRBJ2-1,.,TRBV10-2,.,CASSEAGSYNEQFF
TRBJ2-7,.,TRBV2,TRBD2,CASRRTSTINEQYF
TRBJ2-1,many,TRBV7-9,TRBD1,CASGAGTGVFHEQFF
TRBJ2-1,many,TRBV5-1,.,CASSLGRGWGSGEQFF
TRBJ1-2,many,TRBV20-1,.,CSARDLLYGYTF
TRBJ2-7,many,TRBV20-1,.,CSATPGDEQYF
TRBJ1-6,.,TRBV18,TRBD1,CASSPGTGGSSPLHF
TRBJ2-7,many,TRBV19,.,CASSMGATYEQYF
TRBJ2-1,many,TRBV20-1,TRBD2,CSASGGANNEQFF
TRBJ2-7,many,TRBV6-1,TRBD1,CASSHDRGLYEQYF
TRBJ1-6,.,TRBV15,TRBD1,CATSRPTGNSPLHF
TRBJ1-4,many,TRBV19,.,CASSIRGLSNEKLFF
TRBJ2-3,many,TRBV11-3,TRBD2,CASSPRTSDTDTQYF
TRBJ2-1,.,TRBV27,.,CASAAMVRDTYNEQFF
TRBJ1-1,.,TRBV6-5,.,CASSYSGGMRTEAFF
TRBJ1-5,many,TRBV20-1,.,CSASRQRDQPQHF
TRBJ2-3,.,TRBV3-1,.,CASSQRPTMMGELFTQYF
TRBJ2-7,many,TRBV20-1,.,CSARDSREPSYEQYF
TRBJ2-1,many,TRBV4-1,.,CASSPYSGSSYNEQFF